Given below is one T cell receptor beta chain in context. Its antigen is not identified. The data are from a study of response to subunit inactivated influenza vaccine. General study findings and limits: The authors suggested that few new T cells are recruited per seasonal influenza vaccination.

The CDR3 extends over 14 amino acids. Germline V lookup: CDR1 LNHDA, CDR2 SQIVND (reference sequence). V was shortened by 4 bases and J by 9 bases, with 16 bases between the two germline ends. TCRdb re-analysed the RT-PCR reads in MiXCR, keeping a single row per CDR3 protein. The data hold more than 400,000 distinct CDR3 sequences, with 7.2% observed a single time. The receptor's source is a man aged 50 to 69 who received an inactivated influenza vaccine. The source material was PBMCs from blood, sampled less than 25 months after vaccination. The J gene is TRBJ2-1, the V gene TRBV19; D is uncertain. The CDR3 is CASSTAQAPAEQFF. The CDR3 DNA is TGTGCCAGTAGTACGGCCCAAGCGCCGGCTGAGCAGTTCTTC.